These T cell receptor beta chains were read from a single sample in a study of shared clonotypes between healthy human individuals. TCRdb keeps only in-frame clones here, not all; method: immunoSEQ multiplex PCR. The data contain around 620,000 clones, about 95% of them singletons. Sequences were obtained from naive CD8+ T cells sorted from blood. These receptors all come from a woman in her 30s in good health. Each CDR3 is given with its conserved first and last residue. D genes are given only for firm matches. Rows may omit the clone size; those that give it use once, few, many or a size class.

J	D	V	size	DNA	CDR3
TRBJ2-1	-	TRBV19	-	TGTGCCAGTAGTTTGACAGTCGGGTATGAGCAGTTCTTC	CASSLTVGYEQFF
TRBJ1-4	-	TRBV9	once	TGTGCCAGCAGCGAGGGGCTGGGGCCGGATGATGAAAAACTGTTTTTT	CASSEGLGPDDEKLFF
TRBJ2-7	-	TRBV6-1	-	TGTGCCAGCAGTGAAGGTCAGGCCAGCTGGTACGAGCAGTACTTC	CASSEGQASWYEQYF
TRBJ1-2	-	TRBV14	-	TGTGCCAGCAGGGACAGCGCTAACTATGGCTACACCTTC	CASRDSANYGYTF
TRBJ2-1	TRBD2	TRBV28	once	TGTGCCAGCACAGCCGGGACTAGCGGGGGATACAATGAGCAGTTCTTC	CASTAGTSGGYNEQFF
TRBJ2-7	TRBD2	TRBV6-6	-	TGTGCCAGCAGTTACACCCAACTAGCGGGAGGCGAGCAGTACTTC	CASSYTQLAGGEQYF
TRBJ1-2	-	TRBV6-5	-	TGTGCCAGCAGTCCGGACGGTAACTATGGCTACACCTTC	CASSPDGNYGYTF
TRBJ2-1	TRBD2	TRBV9	-	TGTGCCAGCAGCGGGTTAGCGGGAGGGCCCTACAATGAGCAGTTCTTC	CASSGLAGGPYNEQFF
TRBJ2-7	-	TRBV5-8	-	TGTGCCAGCAGCTTTACGGCGGGTAATGGCTACGAGCAGTACTTC	CASSFTAGNGYEQYF
TRBJ2-5	TRBD2	TRBV7-6	-	TGTGCCAGCAGCCCAATGGGACTAGCGGGATTCGGGACCCAGTACTTC	CASSPMGLAGFGTQYF
TRBJ1-1	-	TRBV27	-	TGTGCCAGCAGTCAAACCGGGACCCCGAACACTGAAGCTTTCTTT	CASSQTGTPNTEAFF
TRBJ2-7	-	TRBV28	-	TGTGCCAGCAGTTTAGGGATTTCCTACGAGCAGTACTTC	CASSLGISYEQYF
TRBJ2-1	-	TRBV6-5	-	TGTGCCAGCAGTCCCACCGGGAACAGGCACCATGAGCAGTTCTTC	CASSPTGNRHHEQFF
TRBJ1-2	-	TRBV21-1	-	TGTGCCACGGGGGGACAGGGGGCCTGCTATGGCTACACCTTC	CATGGQGACYGYTF
TRBJ2-2	TRBD2	TRBV9	-	TGTGCCAGCAGCGTAGCCTCGAACCGCTTCCTAGCGGGAGTTTTCGGGGAGCTGTTTTTT	CASSVASNRFLAGVFGELFF
TRBJ1-4	-	TRBV4-2	-	TGTGCCAGCAGCCAAGCGACAGATGCAACTAATGAAAAACTGTTTTTT	CASSQATDATNEKLFF
TRBJ2-1	TRBD1	TRBV5-4	once	TGTGCCAGCAGCTTGGTACAGGGGGCGCGAGAGCAGTTCTTC	CASSLVQGAREQFF
TRBJ1-1	-	TRBV6-6	-	TGTGCCAGCAGTTACTCCGGGACAAGAAAGAACACTGAAGCTTTCTTT	CASSYSGTRKNTEAFF
TRBJ2-7	-	TRBV28	-	TGTGCCAGCAGTCCCGGCGGCCTTGGATACGAGCAGTACTTC	CASSPGGLGYEQYF
TRBJ2-7	-	TRBV13	-	TGTGCCAGCAGCTCCCGGCGGGAATCTAGCAGCGGGTCCCGCCCGGGGCAGTACTTC	CASSSRRESSSGSRPGQYF
TRBJ1-5	-	TRBV7-9	few	TGTGCCAGCAGCTTAGCGGGTCAGCCCCAGCATTTT	CASSLAGQPQHF
TRBJ2-7	-	TRBV28	-	TGTGCCAGCCGCAACTTTCTCTTAGTCCACGAGCAGTACTTC	CASRNFLLVHEQYF
TRBJ2-5	-	TRBV28	-	TGTGCCAGCAGCGCTGGGGTTCTCCAAGAGACCCAGTACTTC	CASSAGVLQETQYF
TRBJ1-3	-	TRBV7-3	-	TGTGCCAGCAGCTTGGGCCTCTCTGGAAACACCATATATTTT	CASSLGLSGNTIYF
TRBJ2-7	-	TRBV27	once	TGTGCCAGCAGTTTAGGGCAGGGTCTGCCCTACGAGCAGTACTTC	CASSLGQGLPYEQYF
TRBJ2-5	TRBD2	TRBV27	-	TGTGCCAGCAGTTTGTCTAGCGGGATTTTGGAGCAGTACTTC	CASSLSSGILEQYF
TRBJ2-7	TRBD2	TRBV7-6	once	TGTGCCAGCAGCCCGACTAGCGGGAGCTCCTACGAGCAGTACTTC	CASSPTSGSSYEQYF
TRBJ2-2	-	TRBV11-3	-	TGTGCCAGCAGTAATTTCCAGGGGAACACCGGGGAGCTGTTTTTT	CASSNFQGNTGELFF
TRBJ2-7	-	TRBV19	-	TGTGCCAGTAGCCCCGGTTATTACGAGCAGTACTTC	CASSPGYYEQYF
TRBJ2-1	TRBD2	TRBV28	-	TGTGCCAGCAGTTTACATTTGGGGGAGGGCTCACATGAGCAGTTCTTC	CASSLHLGEGSHEQFF
TRBJ2-3	TRBD2	TRBV6-5	-	TGTGCCAGCAGTTACGGGATAGCGGGAGATACGCAGTATTTT	CASSYGIAGDTQYF
TRBJ2-7	-	TRBV7-8	-	TGTGCCAGCAGATCGGACACGAACGAGCAGTACTTC	CASRSDTNEQYF
TRBJ1-1	-	TRBV29-1	-	TGCAGCGTTGGCGTTACCACTGAAGCTTTCTTT	CSVGVTTEAFF
TRBJ2-3	-	TRBV9	-	TGTGCCAGCAGCGCCGAAGCCGGGACGAGAAATACAGATACGCAGTATTTT	CASSAEAGTRNTDTQYF
TRBJ1-2	-	TRBV28	-	TGTGCCAGCAGTTTTTTGTTAGGGGAAGGGTATGGCTACACCTTC	CASSFLLGEGYGYTF
TRBJ2-3	TRBD2	TRBV2	-	TGTGCCAGTTCCAGCGGGAGGGCCGTAGATACGCAGTATTTT	CASSSGRAVDTQYF
TRBJ2-3	-	TRBV19	-	TGTGCCAGTAGTCAGATTGTGACGGGGACGGGCACAGATACGCAGTATTTT	CASSQIVTGTGTDTQYF